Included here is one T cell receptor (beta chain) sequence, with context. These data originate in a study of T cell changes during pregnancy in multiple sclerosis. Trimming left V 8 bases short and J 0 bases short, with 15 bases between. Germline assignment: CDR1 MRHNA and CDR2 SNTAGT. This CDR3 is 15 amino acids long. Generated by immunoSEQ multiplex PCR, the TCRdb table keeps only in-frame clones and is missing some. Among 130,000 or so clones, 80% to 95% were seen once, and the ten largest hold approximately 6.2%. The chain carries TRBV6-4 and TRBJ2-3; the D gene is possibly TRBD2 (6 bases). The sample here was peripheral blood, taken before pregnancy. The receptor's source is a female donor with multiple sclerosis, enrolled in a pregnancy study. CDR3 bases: TGTGCCAGCCGCCTCGAGGGAGGTAGCACAGATACGCAGTATTTT. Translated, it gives CASRLEGGSTDTQYF.